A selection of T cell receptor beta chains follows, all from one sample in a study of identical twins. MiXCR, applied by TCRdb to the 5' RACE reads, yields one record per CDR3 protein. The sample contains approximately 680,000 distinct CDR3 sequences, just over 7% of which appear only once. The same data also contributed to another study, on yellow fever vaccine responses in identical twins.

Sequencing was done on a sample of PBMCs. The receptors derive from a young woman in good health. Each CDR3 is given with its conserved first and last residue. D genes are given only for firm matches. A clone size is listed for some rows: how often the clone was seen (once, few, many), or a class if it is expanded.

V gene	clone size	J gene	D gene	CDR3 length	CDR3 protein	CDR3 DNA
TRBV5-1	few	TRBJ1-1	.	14	CASSFRGIGTEAFF	TGCGCCAGCAGCTTTAGGGGTATCGGCACTGAAGCTTTCTTT
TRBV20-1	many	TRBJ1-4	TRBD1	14	CSARDRDRGEKLFF	TGCAGTGCTAGAGATCGGGACAGAGGTGAAAAACTGTTTTTT
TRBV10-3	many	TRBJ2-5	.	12	CAIGTPGETQYF	TGTGCCATCGGGACTCCTGGAGAGACCCAGTACTTC
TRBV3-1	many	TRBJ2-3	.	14	CASSQDRRGDTQYF	TGTGCCAGCAGCCAAGATAGGCGAGGGGATACGCAGTATTTT
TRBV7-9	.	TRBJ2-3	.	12	CASSFITGTQYF	TGTGCCAGCAGCTTCATCACGGGTACGCAGTATTTT
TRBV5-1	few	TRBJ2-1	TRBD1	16	CASSLEGTGAFNEQFF	TGCGCCAGCAGCCTGGAGGGGACAGGGGCTTTCAATGAGCAGTTCTTC
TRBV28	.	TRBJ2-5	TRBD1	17	CASSKGARRKPQETQYF	TGTGCCAGCAGTAAGGGGGCAAGGCGAAAACCTCAAGAGACCCAGTACTTC
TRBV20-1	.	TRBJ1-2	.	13	CSAPRDLNYGYTF	TGCAGTGCTCCCCGGGACCTAAACTATGGCTACACCTTC
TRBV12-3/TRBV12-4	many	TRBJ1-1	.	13	CASSLGGATEAFF	TGTGCCAGCAGTTTGGGGGGGGCCACTGAAGCTTTCTTT
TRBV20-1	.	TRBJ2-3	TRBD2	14	CSASRGRATDTQYF	TGCAGTGCTAGTCGGGGGAGGGCCACAGATACGCAGTATTTT
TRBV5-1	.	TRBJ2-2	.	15	CASALGATDTGELFF	TGCGCCAGCGCTCTGGGGGCGACAGACACCGGGGAGCTGTTTTTT
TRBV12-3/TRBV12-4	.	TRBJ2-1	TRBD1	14	CASSMTGGLGEQFF	TGTGCCAGCAGTATGACAGGGGGGTTAGGAGAGCAGTTCTTC
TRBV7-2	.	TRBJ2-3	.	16	CASSLRTVFSTDTQYF	TGTGCCAGCAGCCTCCGGACTGTGTTTAGCACAGATACGCAGTATTTT
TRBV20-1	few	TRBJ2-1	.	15	CSAHKRKSSYNEQFF	TGCAGTGCTCACAAGCGGAAGAGCTCCTACAATGAGCAGTTCTTC
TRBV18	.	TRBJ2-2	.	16	CASSDEPEWDTGELFF	TGTGCCAGCTCGGACGAACCTGAGTGGGACACCGGGGAGCTGTTTTTT
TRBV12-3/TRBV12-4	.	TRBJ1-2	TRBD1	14	CASSRGTGGYGYTF	TGTGCCAGCAGTCGCGGGACAGGGGGCTATGGCTACACCTTC
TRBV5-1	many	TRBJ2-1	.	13	CASSDATRDEQFF	TGCGCCAGCAGCGATGCCACCCGCGATGAGCAGTTCTTC
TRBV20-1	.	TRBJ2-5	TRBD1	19	CSARDARPGGAGLKETQYF	TGCAGTGCTAGAGATGCGCGGCCAGGGGGCGCCGGTCTGAAAGAGACCCAGTACTTC
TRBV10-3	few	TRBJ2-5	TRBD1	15	CAISEDRGGGETQYF	TGTGCCATCAGTGAAGACAGGGGGGGGGGTGAGACCCAGTACTTC
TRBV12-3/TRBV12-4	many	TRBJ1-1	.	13	CASSPQQNTEAFF	TGTGCCAGCAGCCCACAACAAAACACTGAAGCTTTCTTT
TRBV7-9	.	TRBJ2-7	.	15	CASSPQQGYYYEQYF	TGTGCCAGCAGCCCACAGCAGGGGTACTACTACGAGCAGTACTTC
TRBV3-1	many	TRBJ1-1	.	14	CASSQRYLNTEAFF	TGTGCCAGCAGCCAACGATATTTGAACACTGAAGCTTTCTTT
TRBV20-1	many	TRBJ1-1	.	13	CSEGTRRNTEAFF	TGCAGTGAGGGGACTCGACGGAACACTGAAGCTTTCTTT
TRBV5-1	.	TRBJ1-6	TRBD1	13	CASSWDRNSPLHF	TGCGCCAGCAGCTGGGACAGGAATTCACCCCTCCACTTT
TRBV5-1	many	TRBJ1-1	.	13	CASRTTENTEAFF	TGCGCCAGCCGAACTACGGAGAACACTGAAGCTTTCTTT
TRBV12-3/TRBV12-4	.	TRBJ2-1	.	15	CASTKGGPFWDEQFF	TGTGCCAGCACCAAAGGAGGGCCCTTTTGGGATGAGCAGTTCTTC
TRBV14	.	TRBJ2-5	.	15	CASSQEAGWQETQYF	TGTGCCAGCAGCCAAGAGGCAGGTTGGCAAGAGACCCAGTACTTC
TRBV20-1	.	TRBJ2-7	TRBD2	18	CCAYGLAGLDYPTYEQYF	TGCTGTGCTTATGGACTAGCGGGACTGGACTATCCAACCTACGAGCAGTACTTC
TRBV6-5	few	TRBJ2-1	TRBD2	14	CASSYGTTYAEQFF	TGTGCCAGCAGTTACGGGACTACCTACGCTGAGCAGTTCTTC
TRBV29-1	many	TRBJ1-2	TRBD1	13	CSVAWDSPYGYTF	TGCAGCGTCGCTTGGGACAGTCCCTATGGCTACACCTTC
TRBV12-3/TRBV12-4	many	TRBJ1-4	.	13	CASSATGNEKLFF	TGTGCCAGCAGCGCCACAGGGAATGAAAAACTGTTTTTT
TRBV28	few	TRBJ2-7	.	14	CASRSTGLTYEQYF	TGTGCCAGCAGATCGACAGGACTCACCTACGAGCAGTACTTC
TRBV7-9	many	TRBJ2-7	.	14	CASSLGPSAGEQYF	TGTGCCAGCAGCTTAGGGCCTAGCGCTGGGGAGCAGTACTTC
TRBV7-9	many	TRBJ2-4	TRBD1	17	CASSPGQGTKAKNIQYF	TGTGCCAGCAGCCCAGGACAGGGGACGAAAGCCAAAAACATTCAGTACTTC
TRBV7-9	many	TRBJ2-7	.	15	CASSFEGGRPYEQYF	TGTGCCAGCAGTTTCGAGGGTGGACGGCCCTACGAGCAGTACTTC
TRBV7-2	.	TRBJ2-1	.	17	CASSLARLVFSYNEQFF	TGTGCCAGCAGCTTAGCTAGACTAGTTTTCTCCTACAATGAGCAGTTCTTC
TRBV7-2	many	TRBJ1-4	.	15	CASSLAAGPNEKLFF	TGTGCCAGCAGCTTAGCGGCAGGGCCAAATGAAAAACTGTTTTTT
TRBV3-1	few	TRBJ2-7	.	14	CASSPRTAPYEQYF	TGTGCCAGCAGCCCCCGGACGGCCCCCTACGAGCAGTACTTC
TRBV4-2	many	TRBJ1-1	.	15	CASSQDLRGNTEAFF	TGTGCCAGCAGCCAAGATCTCAGGGGGAACACTGAAGCTTTCTTT
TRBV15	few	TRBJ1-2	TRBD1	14	CATSRAGQNYGYTF	TGTGCCACCAGCAGAGCGGGACAGAACTATGGCTACACCTTC
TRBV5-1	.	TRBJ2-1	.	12	CASSTDSFEQFF	TGCGCCAGCAGCACTGATAGCTTTGAGCAGTTCTTC
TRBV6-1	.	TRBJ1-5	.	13	CAIQTYSNQPQHF	TGTGCCATACAAACCTACTCCAATCAGCCCCAGCATTTT
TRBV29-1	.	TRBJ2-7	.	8	CSVSSTHF	TGCAGCGTTTCCTCAACGCACTTC
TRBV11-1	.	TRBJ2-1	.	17	CASSLVRGHLSYNEQFF	TGTGCCAGCAGCTTAGTTCGGGGACACCTCTCCTACAATGAGCAGTTCTTC
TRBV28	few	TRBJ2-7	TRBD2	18	CASSYPPPGTSGIYEQYF	TGTGCCAGCAGTTACCCACCGCCCGGGACTAGCGGGATCTACGAGCAGTACTTC
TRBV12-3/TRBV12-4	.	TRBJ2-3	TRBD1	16	CASSLFGDRDLDTQYF	TGTGCCAGCAGTTTATTTGGGGACAGGGACCTAGATACGCAGTATTTT
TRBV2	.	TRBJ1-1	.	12	CASSEATLGAFF	TGTGCCAGCAGTGAAGCTACCCTCGGTGCTTTCTTT
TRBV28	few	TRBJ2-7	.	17	CASSSSAPGTSSYEQYF	TGTGCCAGCAGTTCCTCAGCGCCAGGAACGAGCTCCTACGAGCAGTACTTC
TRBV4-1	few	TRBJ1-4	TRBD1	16	CASSHWTGGGGEKLFF	TGCGCCAGCAGCCATTGGACAGGGGGCGGGGGTGAAAAACTGTTTTTT
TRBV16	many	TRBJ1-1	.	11	CASSKKLEAFF	TGTGCCAGCAGCAAAAAACTTGAAGCTTTCTTT
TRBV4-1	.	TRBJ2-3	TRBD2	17	CASSQDPSGSLTDTQYF	TGCGCCAGCAGCCAAGACCCTAGCGGGAGTCTAACAGATACGCAGTATTTT
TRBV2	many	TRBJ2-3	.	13	CASTFPSTDTQYF	TGTGCCAGCACGTTCCCTAGCACAGATACGCAGTATTTT
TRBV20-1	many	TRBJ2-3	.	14	CSASPIKNTDTQYF	TGCAGTGCTAGTCCCATAAAAAACACAGATACGCAGTATTTT
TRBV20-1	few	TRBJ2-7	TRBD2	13	CSALSGSSYEQYF	TGCAGTGCTCTTAGCGGGAGCTCCTACGAGCAGTACTTC
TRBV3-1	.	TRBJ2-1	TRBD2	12	CASSPRLAEQFF	TGTGCCAGCAGCCCCCGACTAGCGGAACAGTTCTTC
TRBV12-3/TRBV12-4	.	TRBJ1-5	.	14	CASSLILGNQPQHF	TGTGCCAGCAGTTTAATACTCGGCAATCAGCCCCAGCATTTT
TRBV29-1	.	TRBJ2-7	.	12	CSVSLKGYEQYF	TGCAGCGTCAGCCTCAAAGGGTACGAGCAGTACTTC
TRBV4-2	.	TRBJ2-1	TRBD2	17	CASSQDASGEVYNEQFF	TGTGCCAGCAGCCAAGACGCTAGCGGGGAGGTCTACAATGAGCAGTTCTTC
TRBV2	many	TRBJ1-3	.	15	CASSVQLSAGNTIYF	TGTGCCAGCAGTGTACAGCTATCAGCGGGAAACACCATATATTTT
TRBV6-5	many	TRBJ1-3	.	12	CASYRVGNTIYF	TGTGCCAGCTACAGGGTTGGAAACACCATATATTTT